This T cell receptor (beta chain) appears in the sequencing data of a study of cytomegalovirus exposure and HLA in healthy donors. In the study overall: Early released data had around 89 million unique TCRs, all coming from HLA-typed donors.

Looked up from germline, CDR1 is SEHNR and CDR2 is FQNEAQ (reference sequence). Trimming pared 6 bases from V and 7 bases from J, leaving 9 bases between. The CDR3 contains 12 residues. This PCR relied on a set of 60 Vbeta primers and 13 Jbeta primers. Clones were read by immunoSEQ multiplex PCR, and TCRdb kept only the in-frame ones, dropping some. The data contain some 150,000 clones, roughly 80% of them singletons. The sequence came from a woman aged 30 to 39 in good health and CMV-seropositive. Material: PBMCs. The chain combines TRBV7-9 with TRBJ1-4; tentative D call: TRBD1 (6 bases). The CDR3 spells CASRGGGEKLFF. The CDR3 DNA reads as TGTGCCAGCAGAGGGGGGGGTGAAAAACTGTTTTTT.